This TCR beta chain was identified during a study of blood T cell repertoires in COVID-19. The overall study: There were acute and convalescent COVID-19 samples, and they came from the United States, Italy and Spain.

The CDR3 has 16 residues. CDR1 LNHDA and CDR2 SQIVND come from the germline V gene (reference sequence). Trimming cost V 3 bases and J 4 bases; bases outside gene matches: 6. Per the original methods: Estimates of nucleated cell counts were drawn from the amplification of reference gene primers. TCRdb's copy holds only in-frame clones and misses some; the assay was immunoSEQ multiplex PCR. The DNA gave D and trimming, while V, J and clone size come from that table. The sample has 110,000 to 150,000 clones, approximately 92% seen once. The sequenced material came from peripheral blood. The receptor was derived from a woman between 55 and 75 years old with active COVID-19. This rearrangement joins TRBV19 to TRBJ2-5; 12 bases fit TRBD2. The CDR3 loop reads CASSIRASGRVETQYF. CDR3 DNA: TGTGCCAGTAGTATCCGGGCTAGCGGGAGGGTAGAGACCCAGTACTTC.